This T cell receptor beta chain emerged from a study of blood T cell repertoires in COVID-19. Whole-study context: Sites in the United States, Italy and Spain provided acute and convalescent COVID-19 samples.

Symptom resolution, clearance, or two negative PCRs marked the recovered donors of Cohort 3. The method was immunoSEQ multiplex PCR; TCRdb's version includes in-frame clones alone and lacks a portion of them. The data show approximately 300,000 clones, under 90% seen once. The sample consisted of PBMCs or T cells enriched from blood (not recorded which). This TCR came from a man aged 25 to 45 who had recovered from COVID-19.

As DNA, the CDR3 is TGTGCCAGCGATCCGGGAGGGCCAGGCGGGGAGCTGTTTTTT. Its protein product is CASDPGGPGGELFF. This chain uses TRBV3-1 (or the pseudogene TRBV3-2) with TRBJ2-2, with TRBD2 matching over 8 bases. CDR3 length: 14 residues. V dropped 8 bases and J dropped 7; count of bases not matched to a gene: 9. Per germline, CDR1 LGHDT and CDR2 YNNKEL (reference sequence).